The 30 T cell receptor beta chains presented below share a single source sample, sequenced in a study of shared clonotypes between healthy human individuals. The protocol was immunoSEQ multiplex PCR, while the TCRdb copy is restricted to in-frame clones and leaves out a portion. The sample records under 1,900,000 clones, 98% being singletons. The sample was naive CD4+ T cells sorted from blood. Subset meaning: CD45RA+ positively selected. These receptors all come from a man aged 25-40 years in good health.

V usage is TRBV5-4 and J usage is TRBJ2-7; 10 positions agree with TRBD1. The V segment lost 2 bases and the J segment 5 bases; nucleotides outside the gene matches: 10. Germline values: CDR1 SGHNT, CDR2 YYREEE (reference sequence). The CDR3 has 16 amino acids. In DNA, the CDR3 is TGTGCCAGCAGCTTAGGTCCGGGACAGGGGAACCACGAGCAGTACTTC. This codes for CASSLGPGQGNHEQYF.

CDR3 amino acids: CASSLVADTEAFF. The CDR3 nucleotides read TGTGCCAGCAGCTTGGTAGCGGACACTGAAGCTTTCTTT. The genes are TRBV5-5 and TRBJ1-1; no firm D call. The CDR3 runs 13 residues. Germline CDR1 is SGHKS and CDR2 is YYEKEE (reference sequence). Trimming took 0 bases from V and 3 from J, leaving 6 bases between them.

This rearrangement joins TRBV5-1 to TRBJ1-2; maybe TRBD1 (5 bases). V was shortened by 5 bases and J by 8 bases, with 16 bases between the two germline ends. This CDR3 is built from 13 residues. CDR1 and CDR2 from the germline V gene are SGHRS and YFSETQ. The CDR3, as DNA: TGCGCCAGCAGGTTTAACGCGGGGCACGGCTACACCTTC. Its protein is CASRFNAGHGYTF. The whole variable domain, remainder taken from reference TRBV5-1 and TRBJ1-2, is KAGVTQTPRYLIKTRGQQVTLSCSPISGHRSVSWYQQTPGQGLQFLFEYFSETQRNKGNFPGRFSGRQFSNSRSEMNVSTLELGDSALYLCASRFNAGHGYTFGSGTRLTVV.

CDR3 sequence: CASRYLGVGQPQHF. The DNA of the CDR3 is TGTGCCAGCCGCTACCTGGGGGTTGGTCAGCCCCAGCATTTT. V gene TRBV28 combines with J gene TRBJ1-5; D is perhaps TRBD1 (5 bases). Germline CDR1 reads MDHEN; CDR2 reads SYDVKM. The CDR3 has 14 amino acids. Trimming pared 8 bases from V and 6 bases from J, leaving 17 bases between. The full variable domain, rest sourced from reference TRBV28 and TRBJ1-5, is DVKVTQSSRYLVKRTGEKVFLECVQDMDHENMFWYRQDPGLGLRLIYFSYDVKMKEKGDIPEGYSVSREKKERFSLILESASTNQTSMYLCASRYLGVGQPQHFGDGTRLSIL.

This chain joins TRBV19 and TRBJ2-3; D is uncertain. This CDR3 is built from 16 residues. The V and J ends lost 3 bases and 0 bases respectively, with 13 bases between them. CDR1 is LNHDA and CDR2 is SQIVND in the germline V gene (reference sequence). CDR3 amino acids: CASSIDSGTSTDTQYF. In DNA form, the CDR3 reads TGTGCCAGTAGTATTGATTCTGGAACTAGCACAGATACGCAGTATTTT.

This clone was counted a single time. The CDR3 spells CASSHSRTRGETQYF. The CDR3 region has the DNA TGCGCCAGCAGCCATTCAAGGACAAGGGGCGAGACCCAGTACTTC. This chain uses TRBV5-1 with TRBJ2-5; perhaps TRBD1 as D (5 bases). Germline lookup yields CDR1 SGHRS and CDR2 YFSETQ. CDR3 length equals 15 residues. V was shortened by 4 bases and J by 5 bases, with 18 bases between the two germline ends. Combining the CDR3 with reference TRBV5-1 and TRBJ2-5 gives the whole variable domain KAGVTQTPRYLIKTRGQQVTLSCSPISGHRSVSWYQQTPGQGLQFLFEYFSETQRNKGNFPGRFSGRQFSNSRSEMNVSTLELGDSALYLCASSHSRTRGETQYFGPGTRLLVL.

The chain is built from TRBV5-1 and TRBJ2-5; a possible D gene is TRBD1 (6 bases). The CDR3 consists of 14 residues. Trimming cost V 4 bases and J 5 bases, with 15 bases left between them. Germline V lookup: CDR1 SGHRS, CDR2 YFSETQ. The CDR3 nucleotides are TGCGCCAGCAGCATACCCGGGACAAGGGAGACCCAGTACTTC. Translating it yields CASSIPGTRETQYF.

CDR3 in DNA: TGTGCCAGCAGCCCTCGCATACAGGGGGCATTCGAGCAGTACTTC. It encodes CASSPRIQGAFEQYF. This chain joins TRBV7-8 and TRBJ2-7, with 9 bases that match TRBD1. V was pared by 5 bases and J by 6 bases, with 11 bases of the junction left unmatched. CDR1 is SGHVS and CDR2 is FQNEAQ in the germline V gene. The CDR3 contains 15 residues. Combining the CDR3 with reference TRBV7-8 and TRBJ2-7 gives the whole variable domain GAGVSQSPRYKVAKRGQDVALRCDPISGHVSLFWYQQALGQGPEFLTYFQNEAQLDKSGLPSDRFFAERPEGSVSTLKIQRTQQEDSAVYLCASSPRIQGAFEQYFGPGTRLTVT.

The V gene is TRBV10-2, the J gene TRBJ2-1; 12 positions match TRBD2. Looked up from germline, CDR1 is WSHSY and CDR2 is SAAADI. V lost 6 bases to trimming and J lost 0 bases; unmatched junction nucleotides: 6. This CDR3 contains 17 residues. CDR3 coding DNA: TGCGCCAGCAGGACTAGCGGGAGTACCTCCTCCTACAATGAGCAGTTCTTC. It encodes CASRTSGSTSSYNEQFF.

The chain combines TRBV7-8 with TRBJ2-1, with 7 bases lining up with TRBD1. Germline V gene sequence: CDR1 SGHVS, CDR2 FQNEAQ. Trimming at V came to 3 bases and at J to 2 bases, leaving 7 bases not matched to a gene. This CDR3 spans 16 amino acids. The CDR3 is CASSFPDRPTYNEQFF. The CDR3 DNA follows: TGTGCCAGCAGCTTTCCGGACAGGCCCACCTACAATGAGCAGTTCTTC.

The CDR3 sequence: CASSPPGDRASVTQYF. For the CDR3, the DNA is TGTGCCAGCAGCCCTCCAGGGGACAGGGCATCAGTTACGCAGTATTTT. The chain recombines TRBV7-9 with TRBJ2-3; TRBD1 agrees at 9 bases. Germline assignment: CDR1 SEHNR and CDR2 FQNEAQ (reference sequence). The CDR3 totals 16 residues. Trimming removed 5 bases from V and 8 bases from J; junction bases left unmatched: 14.

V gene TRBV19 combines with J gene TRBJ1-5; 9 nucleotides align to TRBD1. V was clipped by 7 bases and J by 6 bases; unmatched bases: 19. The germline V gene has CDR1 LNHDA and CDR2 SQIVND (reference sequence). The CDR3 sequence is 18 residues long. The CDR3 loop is CASTPGQGFPQFSQPQHF. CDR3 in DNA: TGTGCCAGTACCCCTGGACAGGGGTTCCCACAATTTAGTCAGCCCCAGCATTTT.

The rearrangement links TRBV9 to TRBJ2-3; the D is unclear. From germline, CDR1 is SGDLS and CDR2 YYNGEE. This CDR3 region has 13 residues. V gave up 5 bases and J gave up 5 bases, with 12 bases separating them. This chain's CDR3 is CASRREFGDTQYF. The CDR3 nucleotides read TGTGCCAGCAGACGAGAGTTCGGAGATACGCAGTATTTT.

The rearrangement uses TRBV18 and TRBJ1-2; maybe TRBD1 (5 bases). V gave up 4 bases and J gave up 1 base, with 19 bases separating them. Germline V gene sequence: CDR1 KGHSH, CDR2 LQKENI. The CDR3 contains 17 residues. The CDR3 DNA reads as TGTGCCAGCTCACTTCGAACACCAGGGAACCTTAACTATGGCTACACCTTC. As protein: CASSLRTPGNLNYGYTF.

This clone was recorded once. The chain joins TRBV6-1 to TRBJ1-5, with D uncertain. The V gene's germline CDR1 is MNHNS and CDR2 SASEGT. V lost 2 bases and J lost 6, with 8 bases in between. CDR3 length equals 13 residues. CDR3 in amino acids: CASSELGGQPQHF. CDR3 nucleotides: TGTGCCAGCAGTGAACTCGGCGGTCAGCCCCAGCATTTT.

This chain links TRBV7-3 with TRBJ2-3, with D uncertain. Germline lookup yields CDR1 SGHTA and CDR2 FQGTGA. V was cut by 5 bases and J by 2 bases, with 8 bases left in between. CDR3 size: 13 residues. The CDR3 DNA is TGTGCCAGCAGCCTCGAACCCACAGATACGCAGTATTTT. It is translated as CASSLEPTDTQYF.

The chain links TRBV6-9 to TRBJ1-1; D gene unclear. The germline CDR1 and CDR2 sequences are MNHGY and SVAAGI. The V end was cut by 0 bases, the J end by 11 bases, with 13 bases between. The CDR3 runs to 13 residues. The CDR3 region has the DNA TGTGCCAGCAGTTATTCGAGGCAGGCTTCGGCTTTCTTT. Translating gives CASSYSRQASAFF.

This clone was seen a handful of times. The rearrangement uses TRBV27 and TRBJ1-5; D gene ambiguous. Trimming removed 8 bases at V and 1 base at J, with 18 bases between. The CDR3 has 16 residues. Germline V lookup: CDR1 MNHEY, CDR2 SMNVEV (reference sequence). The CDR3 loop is CASRSLGIKSNQPQHF. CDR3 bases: TGTGCCAGCCGCAGTTTAGGTATAAAGAGCAATCAGCCCCAGCATTTT.

The CDR3 coding sequence is TGCGCCAGCAGTGGGGGGTTAGCGGCCCGGGAGACCCAGTACTTC. It encodes CASSGGLAARETQYF. The chain links TRBV4-1 to TRBJ2-5; D may be TRBD2 (6 bases). The CDR3 spans 15 residues. V was shortened by 6 bases and J by 5 bases, with 19 bases between the two germline ends. Germline loops: CDR1 MGHRA, CDR2 YSYEKL.

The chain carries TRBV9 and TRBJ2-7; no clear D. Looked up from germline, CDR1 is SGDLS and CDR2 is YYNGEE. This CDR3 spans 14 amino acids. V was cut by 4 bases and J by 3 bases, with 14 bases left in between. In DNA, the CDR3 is TGTGCCAGCAGCCCAGCCTTGCTTGGCTACGAGCAGTACTTC. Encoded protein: CASSPALLGYEQYF.

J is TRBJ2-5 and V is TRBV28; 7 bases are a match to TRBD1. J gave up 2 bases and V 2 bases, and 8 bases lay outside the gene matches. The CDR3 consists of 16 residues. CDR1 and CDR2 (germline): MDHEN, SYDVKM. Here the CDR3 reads CASSLGGTAIQETQYF. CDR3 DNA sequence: TGTGCCAGCAGTTTAGGTGGGACAGCTATACAAGAGACCCAGTACTTC.

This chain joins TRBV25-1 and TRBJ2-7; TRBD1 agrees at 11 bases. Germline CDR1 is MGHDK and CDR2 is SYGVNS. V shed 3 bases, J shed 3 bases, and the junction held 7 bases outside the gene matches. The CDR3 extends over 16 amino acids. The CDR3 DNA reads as TGTGCCAGCAGTGACCTTCTGGGACAGGGGGGCTACGAGCAGTACTTC. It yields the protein CASSDLLGQGGYEQYF.

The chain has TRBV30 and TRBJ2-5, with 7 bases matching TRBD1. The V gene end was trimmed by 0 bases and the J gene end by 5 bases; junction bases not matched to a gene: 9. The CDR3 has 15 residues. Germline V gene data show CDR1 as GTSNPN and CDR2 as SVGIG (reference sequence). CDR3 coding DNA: TGTGCCTGGAGTGTTCTGAGGGGGCCCTGGGAGACCCAGTACTTC. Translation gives CAWSVLRGPWETQYF.

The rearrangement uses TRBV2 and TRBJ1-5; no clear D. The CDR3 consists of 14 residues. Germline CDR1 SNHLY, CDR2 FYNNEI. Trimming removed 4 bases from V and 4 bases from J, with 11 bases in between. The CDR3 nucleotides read TGTGCCAGCAGTGGAGGGTGGACTAATCAGCCCCAGCATTTT. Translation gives CASSGGWTNQPQHF.

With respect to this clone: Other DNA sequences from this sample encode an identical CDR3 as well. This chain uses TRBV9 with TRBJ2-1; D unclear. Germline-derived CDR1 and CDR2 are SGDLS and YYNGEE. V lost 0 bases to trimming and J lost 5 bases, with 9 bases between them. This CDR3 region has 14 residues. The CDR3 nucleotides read TGTGCCAGCAGCGTAGGGAGCTCGAACAATGAGCAGTTCTTC. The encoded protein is CASSVGSSNNEQFF.

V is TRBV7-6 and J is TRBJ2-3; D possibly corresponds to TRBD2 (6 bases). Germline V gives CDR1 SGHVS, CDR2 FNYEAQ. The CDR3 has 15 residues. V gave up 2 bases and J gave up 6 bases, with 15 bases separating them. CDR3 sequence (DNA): TGTGCCAGCAGCTTAACTGGAGGGCAGCGGGATACGCAGTATTTT. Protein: CASSLTGGQRDTQYF.

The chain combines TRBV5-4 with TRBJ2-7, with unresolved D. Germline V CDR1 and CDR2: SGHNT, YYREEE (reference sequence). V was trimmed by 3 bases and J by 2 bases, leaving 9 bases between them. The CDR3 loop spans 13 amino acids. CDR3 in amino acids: CASSSDLTYEQYF. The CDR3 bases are TGTGCCAGCAGCTCCGACCTAACCTACGAGCAGTACTTC.

The CDR3 here is CASSRNPGLESEQYF. The CDR3, as DNA: TGTGCCAGCAGTCGGAACCCGGGACTAGAAAGCGAGCAGTACTTC. This sequence joins TRBV7-2 and TRBJ2-7, with 8 bases fitting TRBD2. The CDR3 contains 15 residues. The V segment lost 6 bases and the J segment 6 bases; nucleotides outside the gene matches: 13. Germline values: CDR1 SGHTA, CDR2 FQGNSA.

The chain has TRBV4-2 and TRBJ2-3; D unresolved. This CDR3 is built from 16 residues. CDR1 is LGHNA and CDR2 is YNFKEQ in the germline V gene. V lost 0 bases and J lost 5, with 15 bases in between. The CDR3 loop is CASSQDIGSLGDTQYF. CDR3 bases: TGTGCCAGCAGCCAAGATATTGGGTCCCTGGGAGATACGCAGTATTTT.

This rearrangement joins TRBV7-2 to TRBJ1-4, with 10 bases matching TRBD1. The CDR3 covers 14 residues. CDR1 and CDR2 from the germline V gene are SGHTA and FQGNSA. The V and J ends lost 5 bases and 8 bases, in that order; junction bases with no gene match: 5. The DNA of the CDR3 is TGTGCCAGCAGCACAGACAGGGGGCGGGAAAAACTGTTTTTT. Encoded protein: CASSTDRGREKLFF. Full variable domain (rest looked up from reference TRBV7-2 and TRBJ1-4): GAGVSQSPSNKVTEKGKDVELRCDPISGHTALYWYRQSLGQGLEFLIYFQGNSAPDKSGLPSDRFSAERTGGSVSTLTIQRTQQEDSAVYLCASSTDRGREKLFFGSGTQLSVL.